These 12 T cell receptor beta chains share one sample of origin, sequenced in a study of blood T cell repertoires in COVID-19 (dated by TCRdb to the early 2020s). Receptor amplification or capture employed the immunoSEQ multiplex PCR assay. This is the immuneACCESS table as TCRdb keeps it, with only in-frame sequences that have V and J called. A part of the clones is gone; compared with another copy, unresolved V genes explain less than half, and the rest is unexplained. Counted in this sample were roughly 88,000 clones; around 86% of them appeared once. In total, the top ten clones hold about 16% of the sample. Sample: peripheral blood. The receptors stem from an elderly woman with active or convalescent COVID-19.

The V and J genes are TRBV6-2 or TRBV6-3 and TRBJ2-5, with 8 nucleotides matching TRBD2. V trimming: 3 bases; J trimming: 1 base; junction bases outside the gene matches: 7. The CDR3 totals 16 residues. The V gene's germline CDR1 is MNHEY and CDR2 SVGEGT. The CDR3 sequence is CASSYRAGELQETQYF. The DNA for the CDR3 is TGTGCCAGCAGTTATCGAGCGGGGGAGCTCCAAGAGACCCAGTACTTC.

The CDR3 DNA reads as TGCGCCAGCAGCCGCCAAAGCACAGGGGGTTCTGGAGATACGCAGTATTTT. Translated: CASSRQSTGGSGDTQYF. The genes are TRBV4-3 and TRBJ2-3, with 8 positions matching TRBD1. V lost 4 bases, J lost 5 bases, and 14 bases stayed unmatched. CDR1 LGHNA and CDR2 YSLEER come from the germline V gene. The CDR3 contains 17 residues.

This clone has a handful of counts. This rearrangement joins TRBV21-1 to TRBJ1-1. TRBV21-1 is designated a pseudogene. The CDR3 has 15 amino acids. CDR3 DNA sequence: TGTGCCAGCAGCAAAAAGGCGGAGCTGAACACTGAAGCTTTCTTT. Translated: CASSKKAELNTEAFF.

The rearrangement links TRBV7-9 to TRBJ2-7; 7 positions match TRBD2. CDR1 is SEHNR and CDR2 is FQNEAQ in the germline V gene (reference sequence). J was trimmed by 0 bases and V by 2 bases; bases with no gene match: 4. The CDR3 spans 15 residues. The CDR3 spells CASSLRAGSSYEQYF. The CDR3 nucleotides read TGTGCCAGCAGCTTACGAGCGGGGTCCTCCTACGAGCAGTACTTC.

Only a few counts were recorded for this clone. DNA of the CDR3: TGTGCCAGTAGTGTTACAGGGGAGACGACTGAAGCTTTCTTT. This codes for CASSVTGETTEAFF. The chain couples TRBV19 to TRBJ1-1; 7 bases line up with TRBD1. The CDR3 length is 14 residues. Trimming cost V 5 bases and J 5 bases; bases outside gene matches: 8. CDR1 LNHDA and CDR2 SQIVND come from the germline V gene (reference sequence).

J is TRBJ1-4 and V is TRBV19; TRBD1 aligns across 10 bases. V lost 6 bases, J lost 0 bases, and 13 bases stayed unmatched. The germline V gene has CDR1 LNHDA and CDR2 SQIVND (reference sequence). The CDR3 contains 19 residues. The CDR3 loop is CASSIRDRGSFATNEKLFF. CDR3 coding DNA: TGTGCCAGTAGCATCCGGGACAGGGGTTCATTTGCAACTAATGAAAAACTGTTTTTT.

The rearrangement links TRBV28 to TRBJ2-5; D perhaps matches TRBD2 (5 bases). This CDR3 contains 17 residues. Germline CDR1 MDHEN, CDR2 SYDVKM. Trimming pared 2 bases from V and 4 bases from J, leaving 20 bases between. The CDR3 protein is CASSLPSGIYESETQYF. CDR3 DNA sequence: TGTGCCAGCAGTTTACCATCCGGGATTTATGAGTCAGAGACCCAGTACTTC.

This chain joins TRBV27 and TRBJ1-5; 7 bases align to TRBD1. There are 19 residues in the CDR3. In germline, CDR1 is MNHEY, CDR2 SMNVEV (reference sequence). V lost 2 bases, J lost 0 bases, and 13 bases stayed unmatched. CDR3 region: CASSLSRNRGEYSNQPQHF. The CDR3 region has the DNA TGTGCCAGCAGTTTAAGTCGGAACAGGGGAGAATATAGCAATCAGCCCCAGCATTTT.

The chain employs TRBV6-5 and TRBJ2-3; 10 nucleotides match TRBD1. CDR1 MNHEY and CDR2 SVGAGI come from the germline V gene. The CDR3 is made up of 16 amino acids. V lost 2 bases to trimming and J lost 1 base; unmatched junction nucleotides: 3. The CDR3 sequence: CASSYPGTGGTDTQYF. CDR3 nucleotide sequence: TGTGCCAGCAGTTACCCCGGGACAGGGGGCACAGATACGCAGTATTTT.

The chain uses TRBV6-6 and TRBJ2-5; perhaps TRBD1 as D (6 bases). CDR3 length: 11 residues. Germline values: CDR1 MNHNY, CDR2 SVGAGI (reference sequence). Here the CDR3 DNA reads TGTGCTACAGGGTTTTCAGAGACCCAGTACTTC. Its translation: CATGFSETQYF.

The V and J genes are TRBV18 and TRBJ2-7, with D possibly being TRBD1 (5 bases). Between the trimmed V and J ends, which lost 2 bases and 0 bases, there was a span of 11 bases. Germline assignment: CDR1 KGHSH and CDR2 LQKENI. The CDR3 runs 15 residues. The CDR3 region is CASSPGNRYSYEQYF. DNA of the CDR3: TGTGCCAGCTCACCAGGCAACAGGTACTCCTACGAGCAGTACTTC.

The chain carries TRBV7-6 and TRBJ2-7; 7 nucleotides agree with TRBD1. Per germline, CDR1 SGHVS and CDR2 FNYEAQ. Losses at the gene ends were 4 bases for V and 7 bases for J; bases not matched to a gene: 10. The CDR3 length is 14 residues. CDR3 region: CASSSLTGLGEQYF. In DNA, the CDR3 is TGTGCCAGCAGCTCCCTGACAGGGCTAGGAGAGCAGTACTTC.